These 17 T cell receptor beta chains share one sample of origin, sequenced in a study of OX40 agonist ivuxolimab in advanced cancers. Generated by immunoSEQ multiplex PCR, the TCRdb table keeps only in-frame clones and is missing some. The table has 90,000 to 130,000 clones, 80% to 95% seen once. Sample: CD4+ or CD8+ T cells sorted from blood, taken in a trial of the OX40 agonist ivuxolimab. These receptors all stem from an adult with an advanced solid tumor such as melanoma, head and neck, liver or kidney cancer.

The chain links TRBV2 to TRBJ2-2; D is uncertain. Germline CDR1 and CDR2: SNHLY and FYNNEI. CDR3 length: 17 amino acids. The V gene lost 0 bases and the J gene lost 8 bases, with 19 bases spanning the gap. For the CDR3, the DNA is TGTGCCAGCAGTGAAGCGCTAGGGCTTACTGGAGCGGGGGAGCTGTTTTTT. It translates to CASSEALGLTGAGELFF.

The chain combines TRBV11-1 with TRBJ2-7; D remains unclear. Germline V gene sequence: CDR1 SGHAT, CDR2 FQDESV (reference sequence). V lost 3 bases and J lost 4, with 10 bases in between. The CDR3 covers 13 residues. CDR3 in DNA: TGTGCCAGCAGCTTTCGCGGCGAGTACGAGCAGTACTTC. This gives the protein CASSFRGEYEQYF.

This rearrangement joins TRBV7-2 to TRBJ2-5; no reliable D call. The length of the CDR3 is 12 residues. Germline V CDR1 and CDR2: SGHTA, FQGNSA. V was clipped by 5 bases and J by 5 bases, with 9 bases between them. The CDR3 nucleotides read TGTGCCAGCAGCCGGGTTGTGGAGACCCAGTACTTC. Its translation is CASSRVVETQYF.

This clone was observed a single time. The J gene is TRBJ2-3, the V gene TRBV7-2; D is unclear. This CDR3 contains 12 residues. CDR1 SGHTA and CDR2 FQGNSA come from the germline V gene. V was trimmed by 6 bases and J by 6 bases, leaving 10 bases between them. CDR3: CASSSYGDTQYF. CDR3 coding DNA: TGTGCCAGCAGTTCATATGGGGATACGCAGTATTTT.

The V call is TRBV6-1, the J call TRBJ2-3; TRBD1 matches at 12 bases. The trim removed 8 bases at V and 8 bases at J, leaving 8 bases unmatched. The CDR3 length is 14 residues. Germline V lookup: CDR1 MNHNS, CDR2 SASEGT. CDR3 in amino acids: CASWPGQGAPTQYF. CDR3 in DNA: TGTGCCAGCTGGCCGGGACAGGGGGCCCCTACGCAGTATTTT.

This CDR3 reads CASLFGGYTF. As DNA, the CDR3 is TGTGCCAGTCTATTCGGTGGCTACACCTTC. J is TRBJ1-2 and V is TRBV6-6; D uncertain. The CDR3 covers 10 residues. Germline values: CDR1 MNHNY, CDR2 SVGAGI (reference sequence). Trimming stripped 9 bases from V and 7 bases from J, with 9 bases between.

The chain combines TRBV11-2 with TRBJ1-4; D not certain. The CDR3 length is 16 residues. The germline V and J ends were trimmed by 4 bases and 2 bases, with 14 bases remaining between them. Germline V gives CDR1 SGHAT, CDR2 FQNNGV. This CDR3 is CASSWTPQLTNEKLFF. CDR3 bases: TGTGCCAGCAGCTGGACCCCTCAGCTTACTAATGAAAAACTGTTTTTT. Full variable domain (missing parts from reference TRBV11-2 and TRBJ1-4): EAGVAQSPRYKIIEKRQSVAFWCNPISGHATLYWYQQILGQGPKLLIQFQNNGVVDDSQLPKDRFSAERLKGVDSTLKIQPAKLEDSAVYLCASSWTPQLTNEKLFFGSGTQLSVL.

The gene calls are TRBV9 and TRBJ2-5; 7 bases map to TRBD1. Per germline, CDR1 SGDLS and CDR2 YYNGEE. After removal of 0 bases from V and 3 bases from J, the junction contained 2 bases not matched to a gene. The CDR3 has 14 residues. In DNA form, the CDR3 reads TGTGCCAGCAGCGTAGCTACAGGGGAAGAGACCCAGTACTTC. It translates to CASSVATGEETQYF.

The DNA of the CDR3 is TGTGCCAGCAGTTATCAGACCCCCAACACTGAAGCTTTCTTT. Translation gives CASSYQTPNTEAFF. The rearrangement links TRBV6-5 to TRBJ1-1; D is unresolved. Trimming cost V 3 bases and J 2 bases, with 10 bases left between them. Germline-derived CDR1 and CDR2 are MNHEY and SVGAGI. CDR3 length: 14 amino acids.

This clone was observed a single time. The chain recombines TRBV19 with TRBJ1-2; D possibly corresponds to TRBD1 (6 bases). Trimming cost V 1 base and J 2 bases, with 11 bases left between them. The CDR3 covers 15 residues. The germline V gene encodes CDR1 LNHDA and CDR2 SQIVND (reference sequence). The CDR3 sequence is CASSIVAGENYGYTF. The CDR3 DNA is TGTGCCAGTAGTATAGTCGCAGGGGAGAACTATGGCTACACCTTC.

In DNA form, the CDR3 reads TGTGCCAGTAGCCGTCTTGCCGTCTTAGCGGGTTCAGGAGAGACCCAGTACTTC. It codes for CASSRLAVLAGSGETQYF. The gene calls are TRBV19 and TRBJ2-5, with TRBD2 identical over 7 bases. Germline V gene data show CDR1 as LNHDA and CDR2 as SQIVND (reference sequence). The CDR3 covers 18 residues. The junction had 20 bases not matched to a gene; V was cut back by 6 bases and J by 4 bases.

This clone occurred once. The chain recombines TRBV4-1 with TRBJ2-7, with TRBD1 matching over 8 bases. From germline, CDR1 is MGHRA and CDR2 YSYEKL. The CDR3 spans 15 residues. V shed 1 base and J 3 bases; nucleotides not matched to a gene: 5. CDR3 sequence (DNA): TGCGCCAGCAGCCAAGGGGCTGGACAGGGCTACGAGCAGTACTTC. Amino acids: CASSQGAGQGYEQYF.

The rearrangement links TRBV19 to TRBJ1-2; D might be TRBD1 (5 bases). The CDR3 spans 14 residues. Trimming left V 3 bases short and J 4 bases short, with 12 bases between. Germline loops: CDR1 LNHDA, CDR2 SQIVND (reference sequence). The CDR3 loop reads CASSIWGAGYGYTF. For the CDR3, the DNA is TGTGCCAGTAGTATCTGGGGCGCCGGCTATGGCTACACCTTC.

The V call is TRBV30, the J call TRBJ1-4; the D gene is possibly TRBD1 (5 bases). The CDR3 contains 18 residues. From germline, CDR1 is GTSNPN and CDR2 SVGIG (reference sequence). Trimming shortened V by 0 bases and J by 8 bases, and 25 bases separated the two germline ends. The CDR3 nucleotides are TGTGCCTGGAGTGTATCCCGCGAGATGGGCAGGGAGGGAGAAAAACTGTTTTTT. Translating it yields CAWSVSREMGREGEKLFF.

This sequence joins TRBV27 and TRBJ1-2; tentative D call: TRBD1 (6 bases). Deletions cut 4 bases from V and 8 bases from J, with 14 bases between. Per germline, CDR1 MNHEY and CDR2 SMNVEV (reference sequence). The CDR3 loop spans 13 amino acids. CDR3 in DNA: TGTGCCAGCAGTTCAACAGGGAAATGGGGCTACACCTTC. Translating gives CASSSTGKWGYTF.

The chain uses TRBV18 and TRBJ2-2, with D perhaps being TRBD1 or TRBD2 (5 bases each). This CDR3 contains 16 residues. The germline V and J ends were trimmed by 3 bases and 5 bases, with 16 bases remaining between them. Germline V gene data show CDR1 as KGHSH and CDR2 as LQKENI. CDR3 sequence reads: CASSPGWGRGTGELFF. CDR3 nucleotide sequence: TGTGCCAGCTCACCCGGATGGGGGAGAGGTACCGGGGAGCTGTTTTTT.

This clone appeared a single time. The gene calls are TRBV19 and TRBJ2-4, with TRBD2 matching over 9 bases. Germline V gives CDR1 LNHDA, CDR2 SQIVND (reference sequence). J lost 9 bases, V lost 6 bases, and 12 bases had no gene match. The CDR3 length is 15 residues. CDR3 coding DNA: TGTGCCAGTAGAAAACCGGGACTAGCTGTCGGCATTCAGTACTTC. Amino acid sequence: CASRKPGLAVGIQYF. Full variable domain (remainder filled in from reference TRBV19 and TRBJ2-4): DGGITQSPKYLFRKEGQNVTLSCEQNLNHDAMYWYRQDPGQGLRLIYYSQIVNDFQKGDIAEGYSVSREKKESFPLTVTSAQKNPTAFYLCASRKPGLAVGIQYFGAGTRLSVL.